The present T cell receptor beta chain was sequenced within a study of OX40 agonist ivuxolimab in advanced cancers. In the study overall: Every 2 weeks, patients got intravenous ivuxolimab at one of six dose levels (0.01-10 mg/kg).

The CDR3 length is 13 residues. Germline CDR1 reads SGHTA; CDR2 reads FQGNSA. V was pared by 3 bases and J by 2 bases, with 7 bases between. TCRdb's table, derived via immunoSEQ multiplex PCR, lists solely in-frame clones and lacks some. Of roughly 90,000 clones in the sample, about 90% are singletons; the top ten hold less than 1%. The sequencing used CD4+ or CD8+ T cells sorted from blood, collected in a trial of the OX40 agonist ivuxolimab. The source of this sequence is an adult with an advanced solid tumor such as melanoma, head and neck, liver or kidney cancer. This sequence joins TRBV7-2 and TRBJ1-1; D unresolved. As DNA, the CDR3 is TGTGCCAGCAGCTTCGGGGATAACACTGAAGCTTTCTTT. Amino acid sequence: CASSFGDNTEAFF. Full variable domain (remainder filled in from reference TRBV7-2 and TRBJ1-1): GAGVSQSPSNKVTEKGKDVELRCDPISGHTALYWYRQSLGQGLEFLIYFQGNSAPDKSGLPSDRFSAERTGGSVSTLTIQRTQQEDSAVYLCASSFGDNTEAFFGQGTRLTVV.